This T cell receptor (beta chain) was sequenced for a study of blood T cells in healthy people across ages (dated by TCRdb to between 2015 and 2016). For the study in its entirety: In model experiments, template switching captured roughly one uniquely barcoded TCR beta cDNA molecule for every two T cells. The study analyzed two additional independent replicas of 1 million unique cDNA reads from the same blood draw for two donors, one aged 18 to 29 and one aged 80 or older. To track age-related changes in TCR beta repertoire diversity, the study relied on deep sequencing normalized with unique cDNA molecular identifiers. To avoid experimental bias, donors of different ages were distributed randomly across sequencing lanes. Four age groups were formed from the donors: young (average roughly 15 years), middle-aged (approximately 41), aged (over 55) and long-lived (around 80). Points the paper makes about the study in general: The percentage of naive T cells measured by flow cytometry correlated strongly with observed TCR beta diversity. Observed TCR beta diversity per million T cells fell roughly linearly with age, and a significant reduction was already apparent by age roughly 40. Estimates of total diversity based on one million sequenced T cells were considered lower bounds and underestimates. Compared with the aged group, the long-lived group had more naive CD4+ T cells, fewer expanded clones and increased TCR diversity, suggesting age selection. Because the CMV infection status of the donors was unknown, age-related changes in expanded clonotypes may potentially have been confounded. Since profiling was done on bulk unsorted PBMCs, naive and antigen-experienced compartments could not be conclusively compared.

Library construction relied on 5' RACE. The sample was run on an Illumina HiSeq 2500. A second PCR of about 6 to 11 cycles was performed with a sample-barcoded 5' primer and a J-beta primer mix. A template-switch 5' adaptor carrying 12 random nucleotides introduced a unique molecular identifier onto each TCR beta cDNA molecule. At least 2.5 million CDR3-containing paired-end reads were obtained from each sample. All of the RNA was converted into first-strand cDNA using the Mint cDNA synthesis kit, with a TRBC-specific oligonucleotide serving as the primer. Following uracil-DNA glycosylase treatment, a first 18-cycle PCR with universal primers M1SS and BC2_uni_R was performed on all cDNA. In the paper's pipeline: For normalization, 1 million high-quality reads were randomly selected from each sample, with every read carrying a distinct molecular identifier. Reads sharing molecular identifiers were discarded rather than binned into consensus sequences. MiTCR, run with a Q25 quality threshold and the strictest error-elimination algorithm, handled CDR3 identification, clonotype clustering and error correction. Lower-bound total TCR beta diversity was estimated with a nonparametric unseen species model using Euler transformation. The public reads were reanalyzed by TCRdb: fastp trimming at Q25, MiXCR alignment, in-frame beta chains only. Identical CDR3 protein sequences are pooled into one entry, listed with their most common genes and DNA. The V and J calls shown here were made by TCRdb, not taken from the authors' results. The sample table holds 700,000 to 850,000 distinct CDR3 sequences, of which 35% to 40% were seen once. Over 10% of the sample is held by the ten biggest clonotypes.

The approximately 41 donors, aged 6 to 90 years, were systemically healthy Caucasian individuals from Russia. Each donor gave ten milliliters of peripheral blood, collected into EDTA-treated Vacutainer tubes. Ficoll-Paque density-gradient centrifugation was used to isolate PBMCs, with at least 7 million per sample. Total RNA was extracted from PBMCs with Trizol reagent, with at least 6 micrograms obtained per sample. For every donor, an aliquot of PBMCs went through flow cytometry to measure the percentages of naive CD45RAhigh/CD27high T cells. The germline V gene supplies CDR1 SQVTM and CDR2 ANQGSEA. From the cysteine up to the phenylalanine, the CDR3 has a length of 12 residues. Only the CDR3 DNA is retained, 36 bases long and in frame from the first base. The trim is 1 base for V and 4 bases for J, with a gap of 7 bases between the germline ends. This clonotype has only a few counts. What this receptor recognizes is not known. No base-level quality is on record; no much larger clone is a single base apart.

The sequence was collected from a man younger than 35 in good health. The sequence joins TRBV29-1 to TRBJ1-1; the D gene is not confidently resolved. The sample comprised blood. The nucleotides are TGCAGCGTTGAAGGATCGGGCACTGAAGCTTTCTTT. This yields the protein CSVEGSGTEAFF.